Presented here are 25 T cell receptor beta chains from one specimen sequenced in a study of blood T cell repertoires in COVID-19. The repertoire was sequenced with immunoSEQ multiplex PCR; TCRdb's copy has only in-frame clones and lacks some. The repertoire holds more than 300,000 clones, with more than 70% as singletons. The sample was PBMCs or T cells enriched from blood (not recorded which). These receptors all come from a man aged 40-49 years in a cohort exposed to, infected with or recovered from COVID-19 (not recorded which).

The genes are TRBV7-8 and TRBJ1-2; D unresolved. Trimming shortened V by 1 base and J by 5 bases, and 20 bases separated the two germline ends. The CDR3 totals 17 residues. From germline, CDR1 is SGHVS and CDR2 FQNEAQ. The CDR3 loop is CASSLGAGHQKVYGYTF. The CDR3 region has the DNA TGTGCCAGCAGCTTAGGGGCAGGCCACCAGAAAGTATATGGCTACACCTTC. Full variable domain (rest looked up from reference TRBV7-8 and TRBJ1-2): GAGVSQSPRYKVAKRGQDVALRCDPISGHVSLFWYQQALGQGPEFLTYFQNEAQLDKSGLPSDRFFAERPEGSVSTLKIQRTQQEDSAVYLCASSLGAGHQKVYGYTFGSGTRLTVV.

The rearrangement uses TRBV6-5 and TRBJ1-6; D is uncertain. Germline V gives CDR1 MNHEY, CDR2 SVGAGI. V lost 9 bases and J lost 3, with 9 bases in between. The CDR3 extends over 13 amino acids. CDR3 amino acids: CASRRYYNSPLHF. The CDR3 coding sequence is TGTGCCAGTAGGCGGTACTATAATTCACCCCTCCACTTT.

In its sample, this clone was seen many times. The chain links TRBV19 to TRBJ2-4, with 9 bases that match TRBD2. Germline CDR1 reads LNHDA; CDR2 reads SQIVND (reference sequence). There are 15 residues in the CDR3. Trimming took 4 bases from V and 7 from J; bases not matched to a gene: 8. CDR3 DNA sequence: TGTGCCAGTAGTACAGCCGGACTAGCGTCGAACATTCAGTACTTC. Translated: CASSTAGLASNIQYF.

V usage is TRBV3-1 (or the pseudogene TRBV3-2) and J usage is TRBJ2-3; TRBD1 aligns across 7 bases. The germline V gene encodes CDR1 LGHDT and CDR2 YNNKEL (reference sequence). The CDR3 is 16 residues long. J was trimmed by 1 base and V by 1 base; bases with no gene match: 5. CDR3 sequence reads: CASSQAGQVRTDTQYF. The DNA for the CDR3 is TGTGCCAGCAGCCAAGCCGGACAGGTGCGCACAGATACGCAGTATTTT.

The chain links TRBV5-1 to TRBJ2-2; 7 bases are a match to TRBD1. The germline gives CDR1 SGHRS, CDR2 YFSETQ. Losses at the gene ends were 6 bases for V and 3 bases for J; bases not matched to a gene: 8. The CDR3 runs to 15 residues. The CDR3 spells CASTYGDSYTGELFF. The CDR3 nucleotides read TGCGCCAGCACCTACGGGGACAGCTACACCGGGGAGCTGTTTTTT.

The chain couples TRBV27 to TRBJ1-4, with D maybe TRBD1 (5 bases). V gave up 1 base and J gave up 8 bases, with 11 bases separating them. The CDR3 runs to 14 residues. Germline CDR1 reads MNHEY; CDR2 reads SMNVEV (reference sequence). The CDR3: CASSLWGVGEKLFF. Here the CDR3 DNA reads TGTGCCAGCAGTTTATGGGGGGTCGGAGAAAAACTGTTTTTT.

V usage is TRBV19 and J usage is TRBJ1-5; D not resolved. Germline values: CDR1 LNHDA, CDR2 SQIVND (reference sequence). This CDR3 has 16 residues. The V end lost 5 bases, the J end lost 0 bases, and 14 bases lay between the germline ends. CDR3 protein: CASSPTGRISNQPQHF. As DNA, the CDR3 is TGTGCCAGTAGTCCTACCGGCAGGATTAGCAATCAGCCCCAGCATTTT.

The CDR3 nucleotides read TGTGCCAGCAGTGAACACTTTAAATTACAGGGTGGCTATGGCTACACCTTC. Translation gives CASSEHFKLQGGYGYTF. The chain uses TRBV6-1 and TRBJ1-2; possible D gene TRBD1, 6 bases. The germline V gene has CDR1 MNHNS and CDR2 SASEGT. CDR3 length equals 17 residues. The V gene lost 2 bases and the J gene lost 4 bases, with 20 bases spanning the gap.

This clone turned up a few times. The gene calls are TRBV6-5 and TRBJ2-1, with D hard to call. The germline V gene has CDR1 MNHEY and CDR2 SVGAGI. The CDR3 sequence is 16 residues long. V was shortened by 0 bases and J by 7 bases, with 16 bases between the two germline ends. CDR3 loop: CASSYSSFILGNEQFF. In DNA, the CDR3 is TGTGCCAGCAGTTACTCTAGCTTTATCCTTGGTAATGAGCAGTTCTTC.

V is TRBV7-9 and J is TRBJ1-2, with a weak D call TRBD1 (6 bases). V was trimmed by 5 bases and J by 4 bases, leaving 26 bases between them. CDR1 is SEHNR, CDR2 FQNEAQ, per germline (reference sequence). The CDR3 runs 18 residues. The CDR3: CASSPGGGAQSIGYGYTF. The CDR3 DNA reads TGTGCCAGCAGCCCAGGAGGGGGGGCACAGTCCATAGGCTATGGCTACACCTTC.

The chain joins TRBV27 to TRBJ2-1, with 13 positions matching TRBD2. The CDR3 is 17 residues long. The germline V gene encodes CDR1 MNHEY and CDR2 SMNVEV (reference sequence). V lost 5 bases and J lost 7; bases outside the gene matches: 11. CDR3 protein: CASSEMTGTSGINEQFF. The CDR3 DNA reads TGTGCCAGCAGTGAAATGACTGGGACTAGCGGGATAAATGAGCAGTTCTTC.

The J gene is TRBJ2-7, the V gene TRBV3-1 (or the pseudogene TRBV3-2); D remains unclear. The V end was cut by 3 bases, the J end by 1 base, with 13 bases between. The germline V gene has CDR1 LGHDT and CDR2 YNNKEL (reference sequence). This CDR3 spans 15 amino acids. CDR3 DNA sequence: TGTGCCAGCAGCCAGCTCGGTTCTTTTTCCTACGAGCAGTACTTC. Protein: CASSQLGSFSYEQYF.

The chain combines TRBV5-4 with TRBJ1-6; 9 bases agree with TRBD1. Germline CDR1 is SGHNT and CDR2 is YYREEE (reference sequence). The CDR3 totals 14 residues. V shed 4 bases, J shed 9 bases, and the junction held 5 bases outside the gene matches. CDR3 residues: CASSRGGQGSPLHF. In DNA form, the CDR3 reads TGTGCCAGCAGCAGAGGGGGACAGGGTTCACCCCTCCACTTT.

The chain is built from TRBV7-2 and TRBJ2-2, with 8 bases fitting TRBD2. V dropped 3 bases and J dropped 9; count of bases not matched to a gene: 0. Germline V lookup: CDR1 SGHTA, CDR2 FQGNSA. The CDR3 has 12 residues. Here the CDR3 reads CASSFSGRELFF. DNA for the CDR3: TGTGCCAGCAGCTTTAGCGGGAGGGAGCTGTTTTTT.

J is TRBJ2-6 and V is TRBV5-1; 8 nucleotides align to TRBD1. This CDR3 has 15 residues. Looked up from germline, CDR1 is SGHRS and CDR2 is YFSETQ. The V segment lost 5 bases and the J segment 2 bases; nucleotides outside the gene matches: 3. CDR3 coding DNA: TGCGCCAGCAGAAGGACAGGGACTGGGGCCAACGTCCTGACTTTC. Translating it yields CASRRTGTGANVLTF.

The gene calls are TRBV3-1 (or the pseudogene TRBV3-2) and TRBJ1-3; TRBD1 agrees at 8 bases. Germline V CDR1 and CDR2: LGHDT, YNNKEL (reference sequence). The CDR3 runs 15 residues. The V and J ends lost 4 bases and 1 base, in that order; junction bases with no gene match: 3. The CDR3 DNA is TGTGCCAGCAGCCTGACAGGGGATTCTGGAAACACCATATATTTT. Protein sequence: CASSLTGDSGNTIYF.

J is TRBJ1-2 and V is TRBV7-8; D is undetermined. Germline loops: CDR1 SGHVS, CDR2 FQNEAQ. The CDR3 sequence is 13 residues long. V dropped 1 base and J dropped 4 bases, with 7 bases sitting between them. Written as DNA, the CDR3 is TGTGCCAGCAGCTTAGGACTGTCCTATGGCTACACCTTC. This gives the protein CASSLGLSYGYTF.

CDR3 sequence reads: CASSLAQGRSASTDTQYF. For the CDR3, the DNA is TGCGCCAGCAGCTTGGCCCAGGGCCGAAGTGCTAGCACAGATACGCAGTATTTT. The chain couples TRBV5-1 to TRBJ2-3, with a possible D match to TRBD1 (5 bases). Germline V CDR1 and CDR2: SGHRS, YFSETQ. V lost 0 bases to trimming and J lost 0 bases, with 17 bases between them. The CDR3 is made up of 18 amino acids.

This chain joins TRBV5-1 and TRBJ2-7; 7 bases agree with TRBD2. CDR3 length equals 16 residues. With V trimmed by 1 base and J by 7 bases, 14 bases remained unmatched. Germline CDR1 and CDR2: SGHRS and YFSETQ. CDR3 amino acids: CASSLYTVGGPGEQYF. The CDR3 bases are TGCGCCAGCAGCTTGTATACAGTGGGAGGGCCGGGGGAGCAGTACTTC.

The chain combines TRBV19 with TRBJ2-7, with D hard to call. V lost 4 bases to trimming and J lost 0 bases, with 10 bases between them. The CDR3 is made up of 14 amino acids. Germline CDR1 LNHDA, CDR2 SQIVND (reference sequence). The CDR3 coding sequence is TGTGCCAGTAGTACCATACACCGCTCCTACGAGCAGTACTTC. It specifies CASSTIHRSYEQYF.

The rearrangement uses TRBV27 and TRBJ1-1; 7 positions agree with TRBD1. The ends lost 6 bases at V and 10 bases at J; junction bases unmatched: 17. CDR3 length equals 15 residues. Germline CDR1 reads MNHEY; CDR2 reads SMNVEV (reference sequence). In DNA form, the CDR3 reads TGTGCCAGCAGCCACGACAGGGTGTTCGGTCTCGGAGCTTTCTTT. Its protein is CASSHDRVFGLGAFF.

The chain combines TRBV9 with TRBJ2-3; 7 positions match TRBD2. Trimming removed 2 bases from V and 3 bases from J; junction bases left unmatched: 9. The V gene's germline CDR1 is SGDLS and CDR2 YYNGEE. The length of the CDR3 is 16 residues. The CDR3 spells CASSVWAGVATDTQYF. CDR3 in DNA: TGTGCCAGCAGCGTTTGGGCGGGAGTGGCGACAGATACGCAGTATTTT.

Concerning this clone itself: An end of the junction differs from the germline gene, which may be a read error. This rearrangement joins TRBV2 to TRBJ1-1; TRBD1 agrees at 7 bases. Germline V gene sequence: CDR1 SNHLY, CDR2 FYNNEI. The CDR3 contains 15 residues. DNA for the CDR3: TGTGCCAGCGGTGACAGGGCATACTCTCGGACTGAAGCTTTCTTT. Its protein is CASGDRAYSRTEAFF.

J is TRBJ2-2 and V is TRBV11-3; D not resolved. Between the trimmed V and J ends, which lost 0 bases and 3 bases, there was a span of 8 bases. Germline-derived CDR1 and CDR2 are SGHNT and YENEEA. This CDR3 is 15 amino acids long. The CDR3 region has the DNA TGTGCCAGCAGCTTAGATAGTATTGACACCGGGGAGCTGTTTTTT. Translated: CASSLDSIDTGELFF.

The chain combines TRBV29-1 with TRBJ2-2, with 9 bases identical to TRBD2. Germline V gives CDR1 SQVTM, CDR2 ANQGSEA. Unmatched junction bases numbered 21, after V lost 5 bases and J lost 5 bases. This CDR3 is 19 amino acids long. The CDR3 is CSVRQPGQTRLAGTGELFF. CDR3 nucleotides: TGCAGCGTTCGTCAACCGGGACAGACTCGGCTAGCGGGAACCGGGGAGCTGTTTTTT.